This entry features one TCR beta chain sequence. The sample is drawn from a study of blood T cell repertoires in COVID-19. Turning to the study itself: Italy, Spain and the United States were the sources of the convalescent and acute COVID-19 samples. Nucleic acid was either cDNA or gDNA, and it came from T cells, B-cell-depleted T cells, or PBMCs.

Authors' analysis steps: Using reference gene primer amplification, nucleated cell counts were estimated. Clones were read by immunoSEQ multiplex PCR, and TCRdb kept only the in-frame ones, dropping some. V and J calls and clone size are given by that table; D and trimming were obtained from the DNA. This sample has about 48,000 clones, with around nine tenths found just once. The TCR comes from a man aged 70 or older with acute or convalescent COVID-19. Input material: peripheral blood.

In DNA form, the CDR3 reads TGTGCCAGCAGTTTCGGCGGGGGACTCAGCACAGATACGCAGTATTTT. Its translation is CASSFGGGLSTDTQYF. The V gene is TRBV28, the J gene TRBJ2-3; 7 nucleotides line up with TRBD2. The CDR3 consists of 16 residues. CDR1 is MDHEN, CDR2 SYDVKM, per germline. Trimming removed 3 bases from V and 0 bases from J; junction bases left unmatched: 6.